The rows below give T cell receptor beta chains drawn from one sample of a study of blood T cell repertoires in COVID-19. Sequencing used immunoSEQ multiplex PCR; TCRdb keeps in-frame clones, though not all of them. The table shows roughly 150,000 clones, with over 70% occurring only once. The sample consisted of PBMCs or T cells enriched from blood (not recorded which). Receptors originate from a man aged 70 or older who had been exposed to COVID-19. The CDR3 runs from the conserved cysteine through the conserved F or W. Each record gives: CDR3 protein, CDR3 DNA, V gene, D gene, clone size, J gene. A D gene is named only where the DNA matches it firmly. Rows give clone size only sometimes, using once, few, many, or a class for an expanded clone.

CASSSFPGTGYGYTF | TGTGCCAGCAGCTCTTTCCCCGGGACAGGGTATGGCTACACCTTC | TRBV6-2/TRBV6-3 | TRBD1 | - | TRBJ1-2
CASQDRGIANTGELFF | TGTGCCAGCCAGGACAGGGGAATCGCGAACACCGGGGAGCTGTTTTTT | TRBV18 | TRBD1 | - | TRBJ2-2
CASSRQGYTEAFF | TGTGCCAGCAGCAGACAGGGCTACACTGAAGCTTTCTTT | TRBV7-2 | TRBD1 | - | TRBJ1-1
CASSLTGGLDTGELFF | TGTGCCAGCAGCTTAACAGGGGGCCTCGACACCGGGGAGCTGTTTTTT | TRBV11-3 | TRBD1 | - | TRBJ2-2
CATHGGAFGGELFF | TGTGCCACCCACGGGGGAGCGTTTGGCGGGGAGCTGTTTTTT | TRBV6-5 | - | once | TRBJ2-2
CASSQGWLASSYEQYF | TGTGCCAGCAGCCAAGGGTGGCTAGCTAGCTCCTACGAGCAGTACTTC | TRBV3-1/TRBV3-2 | - | - | TRBJ2-7
CASSLQPNSNQPQHF | TGTGCCAGCAGTTTACAGCCTAATAGCAATCAGCCCCAGCATTTT | TRBV5-6 | - | - | TRBJ1-5
CASSRYGGTNTEAFF | TGTGCCAGCTCACGGTACGGGGGGACGAACACTGAAGCTTTCTTT | TRBV18 | - | once | TRBJ1-1
CASKGNIGLEQPQHF | TGTGCCAGTAAGGGGAATATTGGCTTAGAGCAGCCCCAGCATTTT | TRBV19 | - | - | TRBJ1-5
CASSLTGLSQETQYF | TGTGCCAGCAGCTTGACAGGGTTGAGCCAAGAGACCCAGTACTTC | TRBV7-7 | TRBD1 | - | TRBJ2-5
CASSSTGGEQYF | TGTGCCAGCAGTTCGACAGGGGGCGAGCAGTACTTC | TRBV6-6 | TRBD1 | - | TRBJ2-7
CASSLREATYEQYF | TGTGCCAGCAGCTTAAGAGAGGCGACCTACGAGCAGTACTTC | TRBV7-2 | - | - | TRBJ2-7
CASSVGGTGADTQYF | TGTGCCAGCAGCGTGGGGGGGACAGGGGCAGATACGCAGTATTTT | TRBV9 | TRBD1 | - | TRBJ2-3
CASSIGTGNWEQYF | TGTGCCAGTAGTATAGGGACAGGGAATTGGGAGCAGTACTTC | TRBV19 | TRBD1 | - | TRBJ2-7
CASSLAENTEAFF | TGTGCCAGCAGTTTAGCAGAGAACACTGAAGCTTTCTTT | TRBV27 | - | - | TRBJ1-1
CASSPGASGTDTQYF | TGTGCCAGCTCACCAGGGGCAAGTGGCACAGATACGCAGTATTTT | TRBV18 | - | - | TRBJ2-3
CASSQVGLLNEQFF | TGTGCCAGCAGCCAAGTTGGACTCCTCAATGAGCAGTTCTTC | TRBV3-1/TRBV3-2 | - | - | TRBJ2-1
CASTKGLVTDTQYF | TGTGCCAGCACCAAGGGACTAGTAACAGATACGCAGTATTTT | TRBV11-2 | TRBD2 | - | TRBJ2-3
CASSLERTGSIRGYTF | TGTGCCAGCAGCTTAGAGAGAACAGGGAGTATCAGGGGCTACACCTTC | TRBV11-2 | - | - | TRBJ1-2
CASSPWDRGYEQYF | TGTGCCAGCAGCCCCTGGGACAGGGGCTACGAGCAGTACTTC | TRBV5-8 | TRBD1 | - | TRBJ2-7
CASSTRQNRNYGYTF | TGTGCCAGCAGCACCCGACAAAATAGGAACTATGGCTACACCTTC | TRBV3-1/TRBV3-2 | - | - | TRBJ1-2
CASSLVHAGGIAKNIQYF | TGTGCCAGCAGCTTAGTTCACGCGGGGGGAATAGCCAAAAACATTCAGTACTTC | TRBV7-2 | TRBD2 | - | TRBJ2-4
CASSRSGQTTEAFF | TGTGCCAGCAGCCGATCCGGACAGACGACTGAAGCTTTCTTT | TRBV3-1/TRBV3-2 | - | - | TRBJ1-1
CASSRQGGNQPQHF | TGTGCCAGCAGCCGACAGGGGGGCAATCAGCCCCAGCATTTT | TRBV5-4 | TRBD1 | - | TRBJ1-5
CASSQDGVTGLEGYTF | TGTGCCAGCAGCCAAGACGGGGTGACAGGTTTGGAAGGCTACACCTTC | TRBV3-1/TRBV3-2 | - | few | TRBJ1-2
CASSSAGEINEQFF | TGTGCCAGCAGTTCGGCGGGAGAGATCAATGAGCAGTTCTTC | TRBV6-5 | TRBD2 | - | TRBJ2-1
CASSAGTGIFFYGYTF | TGTGCCAGCAGTGCCGGGACAGGCATATTCTTCTATGGCTACACCTTC | TRBV28 | TRBD1 | once | TRBJ1-2
CASSSDLNQPQHF | TGTGCCAGCAGTTCCGACTTGAATCAGCCCCAGCATTTT | TRBV2 | - | - | TRBJ1-5
CASSLGPVNTEAFF | TGCGCCAGCAGCTTGGGTCCGGTGAACACTGAAGCTTTCTTT | TRBV5-1 | - | - | TRBJ1-1
CASRLGLAGEFAKNIQYF | TGTGCCAGCAGATTGGGACTAGCGGGAGAATTCGCCAAAAACATTCAGTACTTC | TRBV7-9 | TRBD2 | - | TRBJ2-4
CAWSMRNNQPQHF | TGTGCCTGGAGTATGAGGAACAATCAGCCCCAGCATTTT | TRBV30 | - | - | TRBJ1-5
CASSENRLNTEAFF | TGTGCCAGCAGTGAAAACAGACTGAACACTGAAGCTTTCTTT | TRBV2 | - | - | TRBJ1-1
CATSAAGGYEQYF | TGTGCCACCAGTGCGGCAGGGGGCTACGAGCAGTACTTC | TRBV24-1 | TRBD1 | few | TRBJ2-7
CASRGVENTEAFF | TGTGCCAGCCGGGGGGTGGAGAACACTGAAGCTTTCTTT | TRBV11-2 | - | few | TRBJ1-1
CASSSALLRESSYEQYF | TGTGCCAGCAGCTCCGCCTTATTGCGGGAGAGCTCCTACGAGCAGTACTTC | TRBV5-4 | TRBD2 | few | TRBJ2-7
CASSQQGARRVDEQFF | TGTGCCAGCAGTCAACAGGGGGCGCGGAGGGTCGATGAGCAGTTCTTC | TRBV7-2 | TRBD1 | - | TRBJ2-1
CASVRVGQYF | TGTGCCAGCGTTCGGGTTGGGCAGTACTTC | TRBV27 | - | - | TRBJ2-7
CASSMTARAGETQYF | TGTGCCAGTAGTATGACGGCTAGAGCCGGGGAGACCCAGTACTTC | TRBV19 | - | few | TRBJ2-5
CASSYSKAGRRMNTEAFF | TGTGCCAGCAGTTACTCGAAGGCAGGGCGGCGAATGAACACTGAAGCTTTCTTT | TRBV6-2/TRBV6-3 | - | once | TRBJ1-1
CASSGQWASPLHF | TGTGCCAGCTCGGGACAGTGGGCATCACCCCTCCACTTT | TRBV2 | TRBD1 | - | TRBJ1-6
CASSESSILSGNTIYF | TGCGCCAGCAGTGAGTCGAGTATCCTCTCTGGAAACACCATATATTTT | TRBV10-1 | - | few | TRBJ1-3
CASSPSKGAPDTQYF | TGTGCCAGCTCACCAAGTAAAGGGGCCCCAGATACGCAGTATTTT | TRBV18 | - | - | TRBJ2-3
CASSFGGDYGYTF | TGCGCCAGCAGCTTCGGAGGGGACTATGGCTACACCTTC | TRBV5-1 | - | - | TRBJ1-2
CASSLGQGHGYTF | TGTGCCAGCAGTTTAGGTCAGGGCCATGGCTACACCTTC | TRBV12-3/TRBV12-4 | - | - | TRBJ1-2
CSAASGISYEQYF | TGCAGCGCAGCTTCGGGGATCTCCTACGAGCAGTACTTC | TRBV29-1 | - | - | TRBJ2-7
CASSLAQGLSYGYTF | TGTGCCAGCAGCTTAGCACAGGGCCTTAGCTATGGCTACACCTTC | TRBV7-8 | - | few | TRBJ1-2
CASSLRESSGNTIYF | TGCGCCAGCAGCCTCCGGGAGAGCTCTGGAAACACCATATATTTT | TRBV4-1 | - | - | TRBJ1-3
CASSLGAGEVSEQYF | TGTGCCAGCAGCTTGGGAGCGGGAGAAGTCTCCGAGCAGTACTTC | TRBV5-5 | TRBD2 | - | TRBJ2-7
CASSLVVAPYGYTF | TGTGCCAGCAGCTTGGTAGTAGCCCCCTATGGCTACACCTTC | TRBV5-4 | - | once | TRBJ1-2
CASSVARWTAANTEAFF | TGTGCCAGCAGCGTTGCCCGATGGACTGCAGCAAATACTGAAGCTTTCTTT | TRBV9 | - | - | TRBJ1-1
CASSASILAGGPLETQYF | TGTGCCAGCAGTGCCTCCATACTAGCGGGGGGGCCTTTAGAGACCCAGTACTTC | TRBV25-1 | TRBD2 | - | TRBJ2-5
CSATAGIEQYF | TGCAGTGCTACCGCAGGGATCGAGCAGTACTTC | TRBV20-1 | - | - | TRBJ2-7
CASSVRQGSPGNTIYF | TGTGCCAGCAGCGTCAGACAGGGGAGTCCGGGAAACACCATATATTTT | TRBV9 | TRBD1 | - | TRBJ1-3
CASSESPSGRAYEQYF | TGCGCCAGCAGTGAGTCGCCTAGCGGGAGGGCCTACGAGCAGTACTTC | TRBV10-2 | TRBD2 | - | TRBJ2-7
CASSQAGENTEAFF | TGTGCCAGCAGCCAAGCAGGGGAGAACACTGAAGCTTTCTTT | TRBV3-1/TRBV3-2 | - | - | TRBJ1-1
CASSAAGTSETQYF | TGTGCCAGCAGCGCAGCCGGGACTAGCGAGACCCAGTACTTC | TRBV11-2 | TRBD2 | - | TRBJ2-5
CAWSVSGTGRSEAFF | TGTGCCTGGAGCGTTTCGGGGACAGGGAGGAGTGAAGCTTTCTTT | TRBV30 | TRBD1 | once | TRBJ1-1